This TCR beta chain was obtained from a study of cytomegalovirus exposure and HLA in healthy donors. V lost 8 bases and J lost 5; bases outside the gene matches: 7. The CDR3 is 13 amino acids. CDR1 is SQVTM, CDR2 ANQGSEA, per germline. The PCR was carried out with 60 Vbeta primers and 13 Jbeta primers. Here immunoSEQ multiplex PCR was the method, and the copy in TCRdb shows in-frame clones only, minus some. The table shows roughly 120,000 clones, with 80% to 90% occurring only once. Healthy donors of bone marrow made up the group. This chain joins TRBV29-1 and TRBJ1-5; 9 bases are a match to TRBD1. Specimen: PBMCs. The receptor was derived from a male donor in good health and CMV-seropositive. CDR3 protein: CSPRGTGYQPQHF. The DNA of the CDR3 is TGCAGCCCTAGGGGGACAGGGTATCAGCCCCAGCATTTT.